This section outlines one T cell receptor (beta chain) sequence together with its context. Antigen unknown. PCR used 60 Vbeta primers and 13 Jbeta primers. TCRdb keeps only in-frame clones here, not all; method: immunoSEQ multiplex PCR. There are about 100,000 clones in the sample; 76% occur only once, and around 2.1% lies in the top ten. The V gene's germline CDR1 is SGHRS and CDR2 YFSETQ. The CDR3 runs to 17 residues. V shed 4 bases and J shed 0 bases, with 19 bases lying between them. The sample comes from a study of cytomegalovirus exposure and HLA in healthy donors. Notes on the study in general: Presence/absence analyses treated sequencing depth as roughly uniform across donors. Using the classifier, cytomegalovirus status was reportedly diagnosed with high specificity and sensitivity.

The source is a man aged 18 to 30 in good health and CMV-seronegative. The sequenced sample was PBMCs. The J gene is TRBJ1-2, the V gene TRBV5-1; the D gene is possibly TRBD1 (5 bases). The CDR3 loop reads CASSPGGGAQANYGYTF. The DNA of the CDR3 is TGCGCCAGCAGCCCGGGGGGGGGTGCCCAAGCTAACTATGGCTACACCTTC.